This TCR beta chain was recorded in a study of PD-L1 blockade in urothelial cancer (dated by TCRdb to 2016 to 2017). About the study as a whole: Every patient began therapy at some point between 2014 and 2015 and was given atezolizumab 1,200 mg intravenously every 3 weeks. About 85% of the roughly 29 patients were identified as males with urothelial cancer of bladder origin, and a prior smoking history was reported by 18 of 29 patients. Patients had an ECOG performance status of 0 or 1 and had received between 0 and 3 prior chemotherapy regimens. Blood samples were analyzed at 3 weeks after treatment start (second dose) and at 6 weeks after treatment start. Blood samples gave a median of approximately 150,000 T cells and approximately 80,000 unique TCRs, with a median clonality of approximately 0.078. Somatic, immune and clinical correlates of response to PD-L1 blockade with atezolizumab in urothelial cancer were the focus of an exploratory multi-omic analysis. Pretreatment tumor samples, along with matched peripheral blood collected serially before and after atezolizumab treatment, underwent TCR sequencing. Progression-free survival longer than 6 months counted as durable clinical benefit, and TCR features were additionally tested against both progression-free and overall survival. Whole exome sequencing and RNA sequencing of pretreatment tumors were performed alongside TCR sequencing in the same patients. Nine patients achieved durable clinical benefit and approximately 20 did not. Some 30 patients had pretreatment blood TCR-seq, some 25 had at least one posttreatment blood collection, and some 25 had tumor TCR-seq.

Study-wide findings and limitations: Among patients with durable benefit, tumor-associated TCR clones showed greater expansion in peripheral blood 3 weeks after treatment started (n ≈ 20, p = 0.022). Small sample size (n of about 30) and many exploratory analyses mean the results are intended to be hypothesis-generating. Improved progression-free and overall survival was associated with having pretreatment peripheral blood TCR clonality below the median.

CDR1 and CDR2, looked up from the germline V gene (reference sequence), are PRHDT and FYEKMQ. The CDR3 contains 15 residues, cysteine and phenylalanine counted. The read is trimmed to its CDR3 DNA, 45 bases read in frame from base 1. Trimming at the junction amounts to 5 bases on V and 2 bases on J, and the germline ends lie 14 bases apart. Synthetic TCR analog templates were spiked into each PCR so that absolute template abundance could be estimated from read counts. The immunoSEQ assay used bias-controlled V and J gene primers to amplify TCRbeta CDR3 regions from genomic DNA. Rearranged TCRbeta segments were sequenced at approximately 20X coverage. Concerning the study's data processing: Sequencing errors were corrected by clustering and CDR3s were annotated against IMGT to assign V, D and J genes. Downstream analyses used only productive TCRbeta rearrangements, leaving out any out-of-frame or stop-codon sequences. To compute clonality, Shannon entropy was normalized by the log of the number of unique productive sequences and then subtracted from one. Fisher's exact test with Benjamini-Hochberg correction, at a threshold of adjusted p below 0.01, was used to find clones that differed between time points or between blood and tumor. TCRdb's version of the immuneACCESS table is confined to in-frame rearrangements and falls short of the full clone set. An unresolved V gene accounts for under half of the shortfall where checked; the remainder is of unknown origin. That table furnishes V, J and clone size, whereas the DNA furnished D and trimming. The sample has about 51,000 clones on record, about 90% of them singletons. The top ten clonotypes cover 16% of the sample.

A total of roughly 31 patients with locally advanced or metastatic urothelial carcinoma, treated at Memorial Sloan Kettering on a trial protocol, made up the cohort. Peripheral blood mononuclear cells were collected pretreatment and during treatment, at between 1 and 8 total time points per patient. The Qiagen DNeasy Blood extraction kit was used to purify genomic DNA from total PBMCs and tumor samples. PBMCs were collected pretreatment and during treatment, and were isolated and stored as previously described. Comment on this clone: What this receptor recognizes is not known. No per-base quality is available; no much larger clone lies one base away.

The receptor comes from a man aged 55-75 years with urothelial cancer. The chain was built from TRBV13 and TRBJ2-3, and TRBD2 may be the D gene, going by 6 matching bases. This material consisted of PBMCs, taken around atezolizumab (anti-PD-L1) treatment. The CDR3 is CASSTYGGTTDTQYF. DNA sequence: TGTGCCAGCAGCACCTACGGGGGTACCACAGATACGCAGTATTTT.